This T cell receptor beta chain came from a study of T cell repertoires in cytomegalovirus infection. Germline CDR1 and CDR2: SGHVS and FNYEAQ. V was clipped by 2 bases and J by 2 bases; unmatched bases: 4. The length of the CDR3 is 16 residues. Each CDR3 protein is one row after TCRdb ran MiXCR on the reads. Of about 770,000 distinct CDR3 sequences listed, roughly 29% are singletons. For this clonotype: The antigen remains unidentified.

Sequencing used cultured CD8+ T cells from PBMCs, obtained from culture after CMV antigen stimulation. The V call is TRBV7-6, the J call TRBJ2-1, with TRBD2 matching 9 bases. The clonotype was recovered from a human donor in good health (CMV status not recorded). Some clones in this sample may be carry-over from other donors' samples. The CDR3 coding sequence is TGTGCCAGCAGCTTACTTAGCGGGGGAACCTACAATGAGCAGTTCTTC. Encoded protein: CASSLLSGGTYNEQFF.